The clone carrying this TCR beta chain was counted between two and nine times. As processed by the authors: Reference gene primer amplification yielded estimated nucleated cell counts. The assay was immunoSEQ multiplex PCR, and TCRdb's table has in-frame clones only and misses some. V and J calls and clone size come straight from that table; D and trimming were deduced from the DNA. The repertoire includes fewer than 200,000 clones, about 86% of them detected once, and around 7.1% sits in the top ten. The CDR3 length is 15 residues. Trimming took 5 bases from V and 5 from J; bases not matched to a gene: 7. Germline V CDR1 and CDR2: SGHTA, FQGNSA. The data stem from a study of blood T cell repertoires in COVID-19. Study at large: Samples came from the United States, Italy and Spain, spanning acute and convalescent COVID-19. Sources were T cells, B-cell-depleted T cells, or PBMCs; the material itself was cDNA or gDNA.

The study drew participants aged 18 to 89 years from under 30 US areas. This receptor was taken from a man in his fifties who had recovered from COVID-19. V usage is TRBV7-2 and J usage is TRBJ2-3; 10 bases are shared with TRBD2. The sample consisted of PBMCs or T cells enriched from blood (not recorded which). The CDR3 nucleotides are TGTGCCAGCAGCAGTAGCGGGGGGCCGGTAGATACGCAGTATTTT. It specifies CASSSSGGPVDTQYF.